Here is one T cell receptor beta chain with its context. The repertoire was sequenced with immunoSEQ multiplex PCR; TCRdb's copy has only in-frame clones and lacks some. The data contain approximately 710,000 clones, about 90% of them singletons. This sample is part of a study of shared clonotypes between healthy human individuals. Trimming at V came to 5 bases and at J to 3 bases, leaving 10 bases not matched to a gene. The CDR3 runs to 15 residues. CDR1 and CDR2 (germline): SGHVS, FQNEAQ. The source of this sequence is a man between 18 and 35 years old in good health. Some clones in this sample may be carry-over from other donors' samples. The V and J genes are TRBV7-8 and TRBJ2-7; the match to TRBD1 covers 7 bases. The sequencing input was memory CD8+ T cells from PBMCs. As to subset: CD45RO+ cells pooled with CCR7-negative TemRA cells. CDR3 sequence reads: CASSIPGTEIYEQYF. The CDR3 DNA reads TGTGCCAGCAGCATACCCGGGACAGAGATCTACGAGCAGTACTTC.